This entry features one T cell receptor beta chain sequence. This sample stems from a study of shared T cell receptors in the human thymus. Trimming at V came to 5 bases and at J to 7 bases, leaving 14 bases not matched to a gene. The CDR3 runs 17 residues. Germline CDR1 and CDR2: SEHNR and FQNEAQ (reference sequence). Here immunoSEQ multiplex PCR was the method, and the copy in TCRdb shows in-frame clones only, minus some. Found here are under 450,000 clones, around 93% of them singletons; the top ten hold approximately 0.02%. This chain uses TRBV7-9 with TRBJ1-2; 12 bases agree with TRBD1. Specimen: thymocytes. This TCR was sampled from a human donor. The CDR3 sequence is CASSPQKGQGALGGYTF. CDR3 DNA: TGTGCCAGCAGCCCACAAAAGGGACAGGGGGCTTTAGGTGGCTACACCTTC.